A single sample is the source of the 6 T cell receptor beta chains below, sequenced in a study of cytomegalovirus exposure and HLA in healthy donors. TCRdb keeps only in-frame clones here, not all; method: immunoSEQ multiplex PCR. Seen here are over 100,000 clones, about 95% observed once, and the top ten hold 0.89%. Sequenced material: PBMCs. These receptors were collected from a woman aged 18-35 years in good health and CMV-seronegative.

The sample holds one count of this clone. The rearrangement joins TRBV19 to TRBJ2-5, with D possibly being TRBD2 (7 bases). With 9 bases removed from V and 2 bases from J, the gap between germline ends came to 19 bases. Germline V gene data show CDR1 as LNHDA and CDR2 as SQIVND (reference sequence). CDR3 length equals 15 residues. CDR3 in DNA: TGTGCCAGACAGGGAGGGCGGCCAGTACAAGAGACCCAGTACTTC. As protein: CARQGGRPVQETQYF.

This clone was recorded only once. This chain joins TRBV10-1 and TRBJ1-1, with D possibly being TRBD1 (6 bases). With 7 bases removed from V and 0 bases from J, the gap between germline ends came to 24 bases. Germline values: CDR1 WNHNN, CDR2 SYGVQD (reference sequence). The CDR3 runs to 18 residues. The CDR3 coding sequence is TGCGCCAGCATCCCTCCCCGGTCGGGGGGGCGAGTGAACACTGAAGCTTTCTTT. Translating gives CASIPPRSGGRVNTEAFF.

J is TRBJ2-2 and V is TRBV27; D remains ambiguous. Germline CDR1 MNHEY, CDR2 SMNVEV (reference sequence). V lost 3 bases to trimming and J lost 3 bases, with 20 bases between them. This CDR3 region has 18 residues. The CDR3 DNA sequence: TGTGCCAGCAGTTTCCTTGCCGGGTGGATGAATGACACCGGGGAGCTGTTTTTT. Encoded protein: CASSFLAGWMNDTGELFF.

V and J are TRBV4-1 and TRBJ2-5; D not resolved. Germline V gives CDR1 MGHRA, CDR2 YSYEKL. There are 15 residues in the CDR3. V lost 0 bases to trimming and J lost 5 bases, with 13 bases between them. The CDR3 loop is CASSQDSLEKETQYF. CDR3 bases: TGCGCCAGCAGCCAAGATAGCCTGGAGAAGGAGACCCAGTACTTC.

This chain uses TRBV5-1 with TRBJ2-6; 9 positions agree with TRBD1. The junction had 6 bases not matched to a gene; V was cut back by 2 bases and J by 0 bases. The CDR3 loop spans 18 amino acids. CDR1 is SGHRS and CDR2 is YFSETQ in the germline V gene. DNA of the CDR3: TGCGCCAGCAGCTTAAGGACAGGGGCTAGCTCTGGGGCCAACGTCCTGACTTTC. It is translated as CASSLRTGASSGANVLTF.

This clone appeared once. This chain links TRBV7-9 with TRBJ2-7, with a weak D call TRBD1 (5 bases). This CDR3 contains 17 residues. Germline V lookup: CDR1 SEHNR, CDR2 FQNEAQ (reference sequence). V was pared by 5 bases and J by 4 bases, with 24 bases between. The CDR3 loop reads CASSVRFSGLGEYEQYF. The CDR3 bases are TGTGCCAGCAGCGTGAGATTCTCTGGTTTAGGGGAATACGAGCAGTACTTC.